One sample yielded the 32 T cell receptor beta chains listed below, sequenced in a study of blood T cell repertoires in COVID-19. Profiled with immunoSEQ multiplex PCR; TCRdb holds only in-frame clones, not every one. The table lists approximately 350,000 clones, about 90% of them singletons. The material sequenced was peripheral blood. The source of these receptors is a man between 40 and 49 years old with acute or convalescent COVID-19.

The CDR3 here is CASSGQSRELFF. CDR3 bases: TGTGCCAGCAGCGGACAGTCCCGGGAGCTGTTTTTT. The chain recombines TRBV2 with TRBJ2-2, with D tentatively TRBD1 (6 bases). The CDR3 has 12 amino acids. V was pared by 6 bases and J by 9 bases, with 11 bases between. Germline assignment: CDR1 SNHLY and CDR2 FYNNEI.

The chain uses TRBV15 and TRBJ1-1, with 7 bases aligning to TRBD1. The germline CDR1 and CDR2 sequences are LNHNV and YYDKDF (reference sequence). The V gene end was trimmed by 2 bases and the J gene end by 3 bases; junction bases not matched to a gene: 6. The CDR3 sequence is 15 residues long. CDR3 sequence reads: CATSRRGGKDTEAFF. CDR3 nucleotide sequence: TGTGCCACCAGCAGACGAGGGGGCAAGGACACTGAAGCTTTCTTT.

The rearrangement uses TRBV27 and TRBJ2-1; tentative D call: TRBD2 (5 bases). Trimming removed 2 bases from V and 9 bases from J, with 11 bases in between. The CDR3 has 13 residues. CDR1 and CDR2 from the germline V gene are MNHEY and SMNVEV (reference sequence). The CDR3 protein is CASSLTRGGEQFF. The CDR3 nucleotides read TGTGCCAGCAGTTTAACTCGAGGAGGTGAGCAGTTCTTC.

The V gene is TRBV4-1, the J gene TRBJ2-1; 10 bases are shared with TRBD2. The V segment lost 0 bases and the J segment 6 bases; nucleotides outside the gene matches: 8. The CDR3 is made up of 17 amino acids. Germline V gives CDR1 MGHRA, CDR2 YSYEKL. CDR3 bases: TGCGCCAGCAGCCAAGATTTTGGGCTAGCGGGGGTCAATGAGCAGTTCTTC. Its protein product is CASSQDFGLAGVNEQFF.

In DNA, the CDR3 is TGTGCCAGCAGTTTATGGACAGGGGAAGGGACAGATACGCAGTATTTT. Amino acid sequence: CASSLWTGEGTDTQYF. The rearrangement links TRBV28 to TRBJ2-3; 8 nucleotides align to TRBD1. CDR3 size: 16 residues. V lost 0 bases and J lost 3; bases outside the gene matches: 5. Germline-derived CDR1 and CDR2 are MDHEN and SYDVKM. Using reference TRBV28 and TRBJ2-3 for the parts outside the CDR3, the full variable domain is DVKVTQSSRYLVKRTGEKVFLECVQDMDHENMFWYRQDPGLGLRLIYFSYDVKMKEKGDIPEGYSVSREKKERFSLILESASTNQTSMYLCASSLWTGEGTDTQYFGPGTRLTVL.

The chain combines TRBV20-1 with TRBJ2-7; maybe TRBD2 (5 bases). Per the germline V gene, CDR1 is DFQATT and CDR2 is SNEGSKA (reference sequence). The CDR3 totals 13 residues. Trimming cost V 3 bases and J 3 bases, with 12 bases left between them. CDR3 loop: CSASPGKGYEQYF. CDR3 in DNA: TGCAGTGCTAGTCCCGGGAAGGGCTACGAGCAGTACTTC.

The chain employs TRBV4-2 and TRBJ2-2, with a possible D match to TRBD1 (5 bases). The ends were cut back, 1 base at V and 1 base at J, with 7 bases in the middle. In germline, CDR1 is LGHNA, CDR2 YNFKEQ. CDR3 length: 15 amino acids. CDR3 loop: CASSQVGQNTGELFF. DNA of the CDR3: TGTGCCAGCAGCCAAGTAGGACAGAACACCGGGGAGCTGTTTTTT.

V usage is TRBV2 and J usage is TRBJ1-1, with 7 bases lining up with TRBD1. The CDR3 has 13 amino acids. The trim removed 5 bases at V and 11 bases at J, leaving 11 bases unmatched. Per germline, CDR1 SNHLY and CDR2 FYNNEI. The CDR3 is CASSPAGQLLAFF. CDR3 nucleotide sequence: TGTGCCAGCAGTCCGGCGGGACAGCTGTTGGCTTTCTTT.

V and J are TRBV19 and TRBJ2-7, with a weak D call TRBD2 (6 bases). The V end lost 3 bases, the J end lost 6 bases, and 12 bases lay between the germline ends. Germline CDR1 is LNHDA and CDR2 is SQIVND (reference sequence). The CDR3 length is 13 residues. CDR3 nucleotide sequence: TGTGCCAGTAGTATCTCGACAGCGGGCGAGCAGTACTTC. Its translation: CASSISTAGEQYF.

A remark on this clone: A read error may account for a junction end that differs from germline. J is TRBJ2-1 and V is TRBV6-1; D remains ambiguous. The CDR3 spans 17 residues. Germline loops: CDR1 MNHNS, CDR2 SASEGT. The chain's CDR3 is CASSQALRLSSYNEQFF. In DNA form, the CDR3 reads TGTGCCAGCAGTCAAGCTTTGCGACTGTCCTCCTACAATGAGCAGTTCTTC.

This rearrangement joins TRBV5-4 to TRBJ2-5, with TRBD1 as a possible D gene (6 bases). Germline V gene data show CDR1 as SGHNT and CDR2 as YYREEE (reference sequence). V was shortened by 4 bases and J by 4 bases, with 17 bases between the two germline ends. There are 15 residues in the CDR3. DNA of the CDR3: TGTGCCAGCAGCAGAGGACAGCACCCCTCAGAGACCCAGTACTTC. Translated, it gives CASSRGQHPSETQYF.

This clone came up once. The chain uses TRBV9 and TRBJ1-3; D is undetermined. Trimming removed 3 bases from V and 0 bases from J, with 7 bases in between. The CDR3 has 14 amino acids. Germline lookup yields CDR1 SGDLS and CDR2 YYNGEE. In DNA form, the CDR3 reads TGTGCCAGCAGCGCCAGTTACTCTGGAAACACCATATATTTT. Encoded protein: CASSASYSGNTIYF.

The chain couples TRBV20-1 to TRBJ2-1; D uncertain. V was cut by 5 bases and J by 7 bases, with 9 bases left in between. CDR1 and CDR2 from the germline V gene are DFQATT and SNEGSKA (reference sequence). The CDR3 loop spans 11 amino acids. This chain's CDR3 is CSAYVENEQFF. DNA for the CDR3: TGCAGTGCTTATGTGGAGAATGAGCAGTTCTTC.

The chain recombines TRBV28 with TRBJ1-4; 10 bases line up with TRBD1. The V gene end was trimmed by 5 bases and the J gene end by 7 bases; junction bases not matched to a gene: 7. The germline CDR1 and CDR2 sequences are MDHEN and SYDVKM. The CDR3 covers 15 residues. The CDR3 region is CASSPPGQGREKLFF. DNA for the CDR3: TGTGCCAGCAGTCCCCCGGGACAGGGGCGTGAAAAACTGTTTTTT.

The V gene is TRBV5-4, the J gene TRBJ1-2; D might be TRBD1 (6 bases). Deletions cut 2 bases from V and 2 bases from J, with 10 bases between. The CDR3 runs 14 residues. Germline CDR1 and CDR2: SGHNT and YYREEE (reference sequence). CDR3 residues: CASSFIDRNYGYTF. CDR3 coding DNA: TGTGCCAGCAGCTTCATAGACAGGAACTATGGCTACACCTTC.

CDR3 sequence reads: CASRIRKASEQFF. The CDR3 DNA reads TGTGCCAGCAGGATAAGAAAAGCGTCTGAGCAGTTCTTC. The chain couples TRBV25-1 to TRBJ2-1, with D unclear. The V and J ends lost 6 bases and 9 bases respectively, with 15 bases between them. This CDR3 has 13 amino acids. Per the germline V gene, CDR1 is MGHDK and CDR2 is SYGVNS.

The rearrangement uses TRBV11-2 and TRBJ1-2; TRBD1 agrees at 8 bases. Germline V gene lookup returns CDR1 SGHAT and CDR2 FQNNGV. J lost 3 bases, V lost 6 bases, and 9 bases had no gene match. The CDR3 contains 15 residues. The CDR3, as DNA: TGTGCCAGCAGTTTGGACAGGGCACCGGACTATGGCTACACCTTC. It translates to CASSLDRAPDYGYTF.

The rearrangement uses TRBV6-5 and TRBJ1-6; D gene unclear. This CDR3 comprises 16 residues. Germline lookup yields CDR1 MNHEY and CDR2 SVGAGI. V shed 4 bases and J shed 7 bases, with 17 bases lying between them. Written as DNA, the CDR3 is TGTGCCAGCAGTTCACTCCCAGATTCGAGGAATTCACCCCTCCACTTT. Encoded protein: CASSSLPDSRNSPLHF.

The V gene is TRBV27, the J gene TRBJ2-7; TRBD2 might be the D (6 bases). The germline CDR1 and CDR2 sequences are MNHEY and SMNVEV (reference sequence). Trimming left V 4 bases short and J 6 bases short, with 19 bases between. The CDR3 runs 15 residues. CDR3 sequence reads: CASSSGTSRYGEQYF. In DNA form, the CDR3 reads TGTGCCAGCAGTTCCGGGACTTCCCGCTACGGCGAGCAGTACTTC.

This chain connects TRBV27 to TRBJ1-6; D not certain. Germline V CDR1 and CDR2: MNHEY, SMNVEV (reference sequence). Trimming removed 8 bases from V and 6 bases from J, with 8 bases in between. The CDR3 loop spans 12 amino acids. CDR3 nucleotide sequence: TGTGCCAGCTCCCCCTTTAATTCACCCCTCCACTTT. It translates to CASSPFNSPLHF.

For the CDR3, the DNA is TGCGCCAGCAGCTTGCAGGGGGCTGCAGGGACTGAAGCTTTCTTT. Residues: CASSLQGAAGTEAFF. The gene calls are TRBV5-1 and TRBJ1-1, with 8 bases aligning to TRBD1. CDR1 is SGHRS and CDR2 is YFSETQ in the germline V gene. CDR3 length equals 15 residues. Unmatched junction bases numbered 7, after V lost 1 base and J lost 5 bases.

This sequence joins TRBV28 and TRBJ2-7; no clear D gene. Germline CDR1 MDHEN, CDR2 SYDVKM. Trimming stripped 3 bases from V and 1 base from J, with 10 bases between. This CDR3 comprises 14 residues. CDR3 sequence: CASSFPRRSYEQYF. CDR3 DNA: TGTGCCAGCAGTTTTCCGCGCCGATCCTACGAGCAGTACTTC. Full variable domain (remainder filled in from reference TRBV28 and TRBJ2-7): DVKVTQSSRYLVKRTGEKVFLECVQDMDHENMFWYRQDPGLGLRLIYFSYDVKMKEKGDIPEGYSVSREKKERFSLILESASTNQTSMYLCASSFPRRSYEQYFGPGTRLTVT.

This clone was recorded once. This CDR3 reads CASSESGLAGATDTQYF. CDR3 DNA sequence: TGCGCCAGCAGTGAGTCAGGGCTAGCGGGGGCCACAGATACGCAGTATTTT. The gene calls are TRBV10-1 and TRBJ2-3, with 10 bases identical to TRBD2. J was trimmed by 2 bases and V by 0 bases; bases with no gene match: 5. Per the germline V gene, CDR1 is WNHNN and CDR2 is SYGVQD (reference sequence). The CDR3 spans 17 residues.

The gene calls are TRBV7-6 and TRBJ2-7; TRBD1 aligns across 7 bases. The CDR3 spans 15 residues. J gave up 3 bases and V 5 bases, and 10 bases lay outside the gene matches. Germline lookup yields CDR1 SGHVS and CDR2 FNYEAQ. CDR3 amino acids: CASSLTSGQIYEQYF. In DNA, the CDR3 is TGTGCCAGCAGCCTAACCTCGGGACAGATCTACGAGCAGTACTTC.

This chain connects TRBV4-1 to TRBJ2-2; 7 bases match TRBD2. The germline CDR1 and CDR2 sequences are MGHRA and YSYEKL. Germline trimming cut 4 bases from V and 5 bases from J; bases unmatched to any gene: 10. This CDR3 comprises 16 residues. This CDR3 reads CASSPVAGVSTGELFF. CDR3 sequence (DNA): TGCGCCAGCAGCCCCGTGGCGGGAGTTAGTACCGGGGAGCTGTTTTTT.

The chain couples TRBV2 to TRBJ1-1; the D gene is possibly TRBD1 (5 bases). V was trimmed by 7 bases and J by 2 bases, leaving 11 bases between them. CDR3 length: 13 residues. Germline V gene data show CDR1 as SNHLY and CDR2 as FYNNEI. This CDR3 is CASNSRVNTEAFF. The CDR3 DNA follows: TGTGCCAGCAATAGCAGGGTTAACACTGAAGCTTTCTTT.

Only one count was recorded for this clone. The DNA for the CDR3 is TGCGCCAGCACCTCAAGGGCAGGGAATGGCTACACCTTC. Its protein is CASTSRAGNGYTF. The chain employs TRBV4-1 and TRBJ1-2, with D tentatively TRBD1 (5 bases). Germline CDR1 is MGHRA and CDR2 is YSYEKL. CDR3 length: 13 residues. V gave up 7 bases and J gave up 6 bases, with 15 bases separating them.

This clone was seen only once. The rearrangement uses TRBV24-1 and TRBJ2-1; D remains ambiguous. In germline, CDR1 is KGHDR, CDR2 SFDVKD. The V end was cut by 8 bases, the J end by 1 base, with 8 bases between. The CDR3 is 13 residues long. The CDR3 nucleotides are TGTGCCACCACGACAAGTTCCTACAATGAGCAGTTCTTC. This encodes CATTTSSYNEQFF.

This chain joins TRBV2 and TRBJ1-1; maybe TRBD1 (6 bases). The V gene's germline CDR1 is SNHLY and CDR2 FYNNEI. This CDR3 comprises 14 residues. The ends were cut back, 1 base at V and 6 bases at J, with 12 bases in the middle. The CDR3 sequence: CASSEGYRDPEAFF. In DNA form, the CDR3 reads TGTGCCAGCAGTGAAGGCTACAGGGATCCTGAAGCTTTCTTT.

The V and J genes are TRBV5-4 and TRBJ2-7; 8 bases fit TRBD1. Germline V lookup: CDR1 SGHNT, CDR2 YYREEE (reference sequence). The trim removed 3 bases at V and 3 bases at J, leaving 8 bases unmatched. There are 15 residues in the CDR3. The CDR3 DNA is TGTGCCAGCAGCTCCGGGACAGGAGAGCTCTACGAGCAGTACTTC. It is translated as CASSSGTGELYEQYF.

The rearrangement links TRBV10-3 to TRBJ1-2; D perhaps matches TRBD1 (6 bases). V lost 6 bases to trimming and J lost 5 bases, with 16 bases between them. The CDR3 sequence is 14 residues long. Germline CDR1 reads ENHRY; CDR2 reads SYGVKD. The DNA for the CDR3 is TGTGCCATCAGCGCCTCTGGGGGCAGGTATGGCTACACCTTC. Amino acid sequence: CAISASGGRYGYTF.

The chain uses TRBV7-9 and TRBJ1-2; possibly TRBD1 for D (5 bases). In germline, CDR1 is SEHNR, CDR2 FQNEAQ (reference sequence). Trimming removed 1 base at V and 4 bases at J, with 10 bases between. This CDR3 region has 14 residues. CDR3 protein: CASSLGQSLYGYTF. In DNA, the CDR3 is TGTGCCAGCAGCTTAGGACAGAGTCTCTATGGCTACACCTTC.